This record concerns one T cell receptor beta chain sequence. This specimen comes from a study of blood T cells in healthy people across ages. The germline V gene encodes CDR1 DFQATT and CDR2 SNEGSKA (reference sequence). V dropped 3 bases and J dropped 1; count of bases not matched to a gene: 8. The CDR3 totals 18 residues. Primed by a sample-barcoded 5' primer and a J-beta primer mix, a second PCR proceeded for roughly 7 to 12 cycles. Each CDR3 protein is one row after TCRdb ran MiXCR on the 5' RACE reads. The sample yields hundreds of thousands of distinct CDR3 sequences, 58% seen once. V is TRBV20-1 and J is TRBJ2-1; 14 bases agree with TRBD2. Sequencing was carried out using blood. The TCR comes from a young man in good health. The CDR3 DNA is TGCAGTGCTAGGACTAGCGGGAGGGCCTTTAATTCCTACAATGAGCAGTTCTTC. Residues: CSARTSGRAFNSYNEQFF.